What follows is one TCR beta chain and its context. Its specific antigen is unknown. One base away there is no much larger clone; base qualities are not given. TCR beta CDR3 regions were amplified from genomic DNA with the immunoSEQ assay, a bias-controlled multiplex PCR using V- and J-specific primers. In a second PCR step, a proprietary barcode and Illumina adapter sequences were attached to the CDR3 amplicons. An Illumina MiSeq instrument was used to sequence the CDR3 libraries. The published analysis was carried out like this. Export and quality control were handled in immunoSEQ Analyzer 3.0, while downstream analyses relied on R Bioconductor and Immunarch. Only productive rearrangements within the normalized downsampled data set were used in the calculation of repertoire metrics. In the normalized cohort, clonotypes with more than 5 templates were defined as pathologically expanded. Repertoire diversity was measured with the Inverse Simpson Index. CMV-specificity analyses were carried out on the non-normalized data set to capture all clonotypes. Imported from immuneACCESS, the table was reduced by TCRdb to in-frame sequences with V and J called. These copies leave out some clones; in studies compared against another copy, an unresolved V gene accounts for under half, and the cause of the remainder is not known. That table furnishes V, J and clone size, whereas the DNA furnished D and trimming. In this sample the table shows some 9,400 clones, about three quarters of which occur a single time. The ten largest account for about a sixth of the sample.

Explained via the paper, the time point label denotes: 180 days after allo-HCT. Blood samples were obtained from recipients approximately 28 days before transplant and at days 30, 100 and 180 after transplant. Nuclei Lysis Solution was used to extract genomic DNA from fresh or cryopreserved unfractionated peripheral blood mononuclear cells. The V and J ends are trimmed by 5 bases and 6 bases, leaving 16 bases between them. From a lookup of the germline V gene, CDR1 and CDR2 are SGHTA and FQGNSA. Including the terminal cysteine and phenylalanine, the CDR3 comprises 14 residues. CDR3 DNA only is kept here, 42 bases in frame from base 1. This record comes from a study of T cell clonotyping in hematopoietic cell transplantation (dated by TCRdb to about 2021). Study-wide context: The study collected 110 to 150 blood samples from 35 consecutive transplant recipients and their related donors. Recruitment of patients was conducted between late 2015 and early 2017, and follow-up was continued until September 2020 or death.

Broader findings and caveats from the paper: A decrease in recipient TCR diversity was observed after transplant, and a progressive increase in pathologically expanded clonotypes was seen from day 30 to day 180. Sample size was limited, and cells were not sorted, so CD4 and CD8 repertoire contributions could not be separated. Inverse Simpson Index values from donors and from recipients before transplant predicted broader TCR repertoire diversity after transplant. Only a small fraction of recipient repertoires overlapped donor repertoires, with over 95% appearing de novo at the given depth.

The sample consisted of PBMCs, taken 180 days after allogeneic stem cell transplant. The sequence links TRBV7-2 to TRBJ1-2; the D gene is perhaps TRBD1, on 5 matching bases. This TCR was sampled from a male patient between 40 and 50 years old who had an allogeneic stem cell transplant from a related donor, so the T cells may come from the graft donor. Some clones in this sample may be carry-over from other donors' samples. The sequenced DNA: TGTGCCAGCAGCGCAACACAGGTTTATAATGGCTACACCTTC. Its translation reads: CASSATQVYNGYTF.